This entry lists 21 T cell receptor beta chains sequenced from one sample in a study of post-analysis software for immune sequencing data (dated by TCRdb to between 2015 and 2016). What the authors observed across the whole study: Patients showed significantly higher frequencies than controls for a few TRBV segments, among them TRBV5-6, TRBV5-1 and TRBV20-1.

The library was produced with PCR. Sequencing took place on an Illumina HiSeq 2500. To reduce PCR and sequencing biases, unique molecular identifiers were built into the TCR beta cDNA libraries. The public reads were run again by TCRdb, first through fastp at Q25 and then through MiXCR, and only productive beta chains were kept. Rows with a matching CDR3 protein are joined into one entry that keeps the most common DNA and genes. This sample comprises a few hundred thousand distinct CDR3 sequences, 30% to 45% of them detected only once. 13% of the sample is held by the ten biggest clonotypes. These receptors have no known antigen. Sequenced: blood. Receptors were obtained from a girl aged 10-17 years with multiple sclerosis.

This clonotype was seen a handful of times. The chain has TRBV9 and TRBJ1-1; TRBD1 matches at 8 bases. V dropped 2 bases and J dropped 1; count of bases not matched to a gene: 4. Germline-derived CDR1 and CDR2 are SGDLS and YYNGEE. CDR3 size: 15 residues. The CDR3 here is CASSVTDRENTEAFF. CDR3 DNA sequence: TGTGCCAGCAGCGTTACGGACAGGGAGAACACTGAAGCTTTCTTT.

This sequence joins TRBV27 and TRBJ2-4; possible D gene TRBD2, 5 bases. Germline V CDR1 and CDR2: MNHEY, SMNVEV (reference sequence). V was shortened by 3 bases and J by 15 bases, with 15 bases between the two germline ends. The CDR3 extends over 12 amino acids. The CDR3 nucleotides are TGTGCCAGCAGTTTGACCGGGATAAGTTGGTACTTC. Residues: CASSLTGISWYF.

This chain links TRBV20-1 with TRBJ2-4; possibly TRBD2 for D (5 bases). The DNA end favors TRBJ2-5, so the J call may be wrong. The CDR3 runs 13 residues. CDR1 and CDR2 from the germline V gene are DFQATT and SNEGSKA (reference sequence). The CDR3 protein is CSALMRVGWTQYF. The CDR3 DNA follows: TGCAGTGCCCTCATGCGGGTCGGTTGGACCCAGTACTTC.

The chain recombines TRBV7-2 with TRBJ2-1; 10 nucleotides match TRBD2. Germline V gene sequence: CDR1 SGHTA, CDR2 FQGNSA. The CDR3 is 16 amino acids. Losses at the gene ends were 3 bases for V and 4 bases for J; bases not matched to a gene: 6. The CDR3 DNA is TGTGCCAGCAGCTTGGGAAGCGGGGGGGCATACAATGAGCAGTTCTTC. Translated: CASSLGSGGAYNEQFF.

This clonotype was seen only a few times. This rearrangement joins TRBV11-1 to TRBJ2-1, with TRBD2 matching over 8 bases. Germline CDR1 reads SGHAT; CDR2 reads FQDESV (reference sequence). This CDR3 has 16 residues. The V gene end was trimmed by 4 bases and the J gene end by 4 bases; junction bases not matched to a gene: 9. The CDR3 bases are TGTGCCAGCAGCTCCGCCCAAGCGGGAGATTACAATGAGCAGTTCTTC. Amino acids: CASSSAQAGDYNEQFF.

The genes are TRBV7-2 and TRBJ2-5, with 8 bases that match TRBD2. TRBJ2-7 explains the end of the DNA better; the J call may be wrong. The CDR3 is 15 amino acids. CDR1 SGHTA and CDR2 FQGNSA come from the germline V gene. CDR3 coding DNA: TGTGCCAGCAGCCCCCGGGGGGGCCCTTCCTACGAGCAGTACTTC. Its translation: CASSPRGGPSYEQYF.

This chain joins TRBV12-3 or TRBV12-4 and TRBJ2-7, with TRBD2 matching over 8 bases. V gave up 4 bases and J gave up 1 base; unmatched junction bases: 3. This CDR3 region has 14 residues. CDR3 in amino acids: CASSYRGGSYEQYF. The CDR3 nucleotides read TGTGCCAGCAGTTATCGGGGGGGTTCCTACGAGCAGTACTTC.

The J gene is TRBJ2-3, the V gene TRBV20-1, with D perhaps TRBD1 (5 bases). Trimming took off 1 base at V and 2 bases at J, with 13 bases between the two ends. The CDR3 runs to 15 residues. Germline assignment: CDR1 DFQATT and CDR2 SNEGSKA (reference sequence). CDR3 protein: CSARADSPFTDTQYF. CDR3 sequence (DNA): TGCAGTGCTAGAGCTGACAGCCCGTTCACAGATACGCAGTATTTT.

This clonotype was observed a handful of times. The genes are TRBV6-5 and TRBJ2-3; 9 nucleotides align to TRBD1. CDR1 and CDR2 (germline): MNHEY, SVGAGI. There are 21 residues in the CDR3. V gave up 0 bases and J gave up 5 bases; unmatched junction bases: 21. This CDR3 reads CASSYSPLPSYRGLWGDTQYF. For the CDR3, the DNA is TGTGCCAGCAGTTACTCGCCCCTCCCGTCATACAGGGGGCTTTGGGGAGATACGCAGTATTTT.

This clonotype was counted between two and nine times. The rearrangement joins TRBV20-1 to TRBJ1-2; 11 bases are a match to TRBD1. Looked up from germline, CDR1 is DFQATT and CDR2 is SNEGSKA (reference sequence). J was trimmed by 5 bases and V by 6 bases; bases with no gene match: 8. This CDR3 comprises 14 residues. The CDR3 here is CSARTGTGGYGYTF. The CDR3 DNA follows: TGCAGTGCCCGCACCGGGACAGGGGGTTATGGCTACACCTTC.

The chain combines TRBV5-1 with TRBJ1-1, with 7 bases that match TRBD1. The CDR3 runs 19 residues. V gave up 3 bases and J gave up 5 bases; unmatched junction bases: 22. Per the germline V gene, CDR1 is SGHRS and CDR2 is YFSETQ. Written as DNA, the CDR3 is TGCGCCAGCAGCTACGCAAGAATAAGTATACAGGGGTCTGGGACTGAAGCTTTCTTT. Its translation is CASSYARISIQGSGTEAFF.

V is TRBV6-1 and J is TRBJ2-5; D perhaps matches TRBD2 (5 bases). Trimming pared 0 bases from V and 7 bases from J, leaving 15 bases between. The CDR3 consists of 15 residues. Germline V gene sequence: CDR1 MNHNS, CDR2 SASEGT. The CDR3: CASSEAPAVGRTQYF. The CDR3 DNA reads TGTGCCAGCAGTGAAGCCCCAGCGGTAGGCAGGACCCAGTACTTC.

The chain couples TRBV28 to TRBJ2-7; 7 bases are shared with TRBD1. This CDR3 contains 16 residues. Unmatched junction bases numbered 12, after V lost 7 bases and J lost 0 bases. In germline, CDR1 is MDHEN, CDR2 SYDVKM. CDR3 in amino acids: CASTSDGQVLSYEQYF. Here the CDR3 DNA reads TGTGCCAGCACTTCCGACGGACAGGTCCTCTCCTACGAGCAGTACTTC.

In this sample, this clonotype turned up a few times. The rearrangement uses TRBV7-2 and TRBJ2-5, with 7 positions matching TRBD2. The better agreement between TRBJ2-7 and the DNA end casts doubt on the J call. Germline CDR1 is SGHTA and CDR2 is FQGNSA. This CDR3 region has 15 residues. The CDR3 is CASSLGGGALYEQYF. CDR3 coding DNA: TGTGCCAGCAGCTTAGGGGGGGGAGCGCTCTACGAGCAGTACTTC.

V is TRBV6-2 or TRBV6-3 and J is TRBJ2-5, with 11 bases that match TRBD2. The junction had 12 bases not matched to a gene; V was cut back by 7 bases and J by 11 bases. This CDR3 contains 14 residues. Germline-derived CDR1 and CDR2 are MNHEY and SVGEGT. The CDR3 DNA is TGTGCCAGCACCCTAGCGGGGGGTGGCGATGAGCAGTACTTC. Translated, it gives CASTLAGGGDEQYF.

The rearrangement joins TRBV7-2 to TRBJ2-3, with 8 bases aligning to TRBD2. CDR3 length: 17 amino acids. Trimming cost V 5 bases and J 5 bases; bases outside gene matches: 15. Germline V lookup: CDR1 SGHTA, CDR2 FQGNSA. In nucleotides, the CDR3 is TGTGCCAGCAGCATACCACCGGGCGGACTAGCAAAAGATACGCAGTATTTT. Amino acids: CASSIPPGGLAKDTQYF.

There are a few counts of this clonotype. The chain couples TRBV29-1 to TRBJ1-1; 7 positions match TRBD1. CDR1 is SQVTM and CDR2 is ANQGSEA in the germline V gene. Trimming at V came to 1 base and at J to 4 bases, leaving 12 bases not matched to a gene. The CDR3 contains 16 residues. This CDR3 reads CSVEGTGELIGTEAFF. The CDR3 DNA follows: TGCAGCGTTGAAGGCACAGGGGAACTTATAGGCACTGAAGCTTTCTTT.

The chain uses TRBV6-1 and TRBJ2-5; D unclear. The better agreement between TRBJ2-7 and the DNA end casts doubt on the J call. This CDR3 contains 10 residues. The germline gives CDR1 MNHNS, CDR2 SASEGT. The CDR3 sequence: CATYYHEQYF. CDR3 sequence (DNA): TGTGCCACTTACTACCACGAGCAGTACTTC.

As concerns this clonotype: A clone one base away is much larger, so this may be a read error. The chain uses TRBV20-1 and TRBJ2-1; tentatively, D is TRBD1 (6 bases). Germline assignment: CDR1 DFQATT and CDR2 SNEGSKA (reference sequence). This CDR3 region has 13 residues. V dropped 8 bases and J dropped 10 bases, with 21 bases sitting between them. The CDR3 is CSSKGTSSYEQFF. DNA for the CDR3: TGCAGTTCAAAGGGGACATCCTCCTACGAGCAGTTCTTC.

This clonotype was recorded a few times. The V call is TRBV9, the J call TRBJ2-7; 9 bases are shared with TRBD1. CDR1 is SGDLS, CDR2 YYNGEE, per germline. V was clipped by 4 bases and J by 2 bases; unmatched bases: 7. The CDR3 is 15 residues long. In DNA form, the CDR3 reads TGTGCCAGCAGCCCCAGACAGGGGGTAACCTACGAGCAGTACTTC. Translating gives CASSPRQGVTYEQYF.

This chain joins TRBV4-3 and TRBJ2-3; TRBD2 agrees at 8 bases. The V and J ends lost 1 base and 4 bases, in that order; junction bases with no gene match: 10. CDR1 is LGHNA, CDR2 YSLEER, per germline. The CDR3 consists of 17 residues. The CDR3 here is CASSQAGTSVSADTQYF. The DNA of the CDR3 is TGCGCCAGCAGCCAAGCCGGGACTAGTGTTAGTGCAGATACGCAGTATTTT.